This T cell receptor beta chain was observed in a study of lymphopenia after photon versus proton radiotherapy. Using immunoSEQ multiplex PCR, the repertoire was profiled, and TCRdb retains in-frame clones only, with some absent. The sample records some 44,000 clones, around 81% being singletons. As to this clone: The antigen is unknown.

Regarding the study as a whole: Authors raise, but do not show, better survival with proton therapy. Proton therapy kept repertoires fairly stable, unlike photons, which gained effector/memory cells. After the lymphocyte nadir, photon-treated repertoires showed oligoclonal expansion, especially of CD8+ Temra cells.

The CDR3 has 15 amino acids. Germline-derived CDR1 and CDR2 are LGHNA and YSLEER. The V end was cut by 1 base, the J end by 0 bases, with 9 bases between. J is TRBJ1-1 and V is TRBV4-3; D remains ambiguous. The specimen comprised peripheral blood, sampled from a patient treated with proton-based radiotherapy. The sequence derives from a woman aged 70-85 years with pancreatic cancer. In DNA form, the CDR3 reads TGCGCCAGCAGCCAAGGCGGTTCCCTGAACACTGAAGCTTTCTTT. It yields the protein CASSQGGSLNTEAFF.